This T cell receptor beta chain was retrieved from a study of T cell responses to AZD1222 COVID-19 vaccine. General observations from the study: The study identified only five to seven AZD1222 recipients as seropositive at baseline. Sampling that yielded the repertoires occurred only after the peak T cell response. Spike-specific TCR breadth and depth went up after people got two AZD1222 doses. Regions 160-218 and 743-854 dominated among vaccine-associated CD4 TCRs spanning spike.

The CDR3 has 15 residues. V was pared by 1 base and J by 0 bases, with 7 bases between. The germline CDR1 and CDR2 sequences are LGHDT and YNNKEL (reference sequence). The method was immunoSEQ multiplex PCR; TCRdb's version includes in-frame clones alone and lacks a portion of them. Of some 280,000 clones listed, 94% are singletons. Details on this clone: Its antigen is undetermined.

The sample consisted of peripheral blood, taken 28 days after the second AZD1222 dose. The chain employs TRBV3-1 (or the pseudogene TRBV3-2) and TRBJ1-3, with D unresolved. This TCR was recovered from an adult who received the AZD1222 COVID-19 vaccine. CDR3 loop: CASSQVWVSGNTIYF. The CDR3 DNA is TGTGCCAGCAGCCAAGTGTGGGTCTCTGGAAACACCATATATTTT.